A single sample is the source of the 17 T cell receptor beta chains below, sequenced in a study of CD8 T cells in ankylosing spondylitis. A single record per CDR3 protein comes from TCRdb applying MiXCR to the 5' RACE reads. The sample contains around 300,000 distinct CDR3 sequences, about 15% of which appear only once. The sequenced material came from blood, either unsorted or a sorted T cell fraction (not recorded which). The origin of the receptors is a male donor with ankylosing spondylitis or in good health (not recorded which).

This clonotype was counted between two and nine times. This chain joins TRBV3-1 and TRBJ1-2; D gene ambiguous. CDR3 length: 15 residues. Trimming pared 1 base from V and 6 bases from J, leaving 15 bases between. Germline loops: CDR1 LGHDT, CDR2 YNNKEL (reference sequence). CDR3 protein: CASSQASLGRDGYTF. Written as DNA, the CDR3 is TGTGCCAGCAGCCAAGCGTCCCTCGGGAGGGATGGCTACACCTTC.

This clonotype has more than one count but fewer than ten. The chain couples TRBV12-3 or TRBV12-4 to TRBJ2-1, with unresolved D. This CDR3 has 13 residues. The ends were cut back, 7 bases at V and 4 bases at J, with 11 bases in the middle. The CDR3 DNA is TGTGCCAGCACCTCGAGCCGTTACAATGAGCAGTTCTTC. Translating gives CASTSSRYNEQFF.

This clonotype was seen only a few times. V usage is TRBV7-2 and J usage is TRBJ2-3; 8 bases line up with TRBD2. V lost 5 bases, J lost 4 bases, and 14 bases stayed unmatched. Per the germline V gene, CDR1 is SGHTA and CDR2 is FQGNSA. The CDR3 has 17 residues. DNA for the CDR3: TGTGCCAGCAGCCCTCAAATAGTCGGGGGGGGTGCAGATACGCAGTATTTT. Protein product: CASSPQIVGGGADTQYF.

This clonotype turned up a few times. This sequence joins TRBV11-1 and TRBJ2-3; TRBD2 might be the D (5 bases). The length of the CDR3 is 18 residues. The V and J ends lost 6 bases and 4 bases respectively, with 26 bases between them. Germline V gene lookup returns CDR1 SGHAT and CDR2 FQDESV (reference sequence). The CDR3 nucleotides read TGTGCCAGCAGGAGCTTAGAATGGACTCGCCCAGTTCCAGATACGCAGTATTTT. This codes for CASRSLEWTRPVPDTQYF.

This clonotype was seen only a few times. The chain joins TRBV5-1 to TRBJ1-2; D unresolved. Germline assignment: CDR1 SGHRS and CDR2 YFSETQ. The CDR3 totals 14 residues. Between the trimmed V and J ends, which lost 4 bases and 1 base, there was a span of 11 bases. DNA of the CDR3: TGCGCCAGCAGCCTGGACGTCCTTAACTATGGCTACACCTTC. Translated, it gives CASSLDVLNYGYTF.

The V gene is TRBV12-3 or TRBV12-4, the J gene TRBJ1-2; TRBD1 is a possible D gene (5 bases). This CDR3 comprises 12 residues. The ends were cut back, 6 bases at V and 8 bases at J, with 13 bases in the middle. The CDR3 sequence is CASSPRGGGYTF. The DNA for the CDR3 is TGTGCCAGCAGCCCAAGGGGCGGGGGCTACACCTTC.

V is TRBV7-9 and J is TRBJ2-7; D may correspond to TRBD1 or TRBD2 (5 bases each). Trimming took 4 bases from V and 6 from J, leaving 16 bases between them. The CDR3 runs to 14 residues. Looked up from germline, CDR1 is SEHNR and CDR2 is FQNEAQ (reference sequence). The CDR3, as DNA: TGTGCCAGCAGCTCAGACACGTTCGGGGCCGAGCAGTACTTC. It encodes CASSSDTFGAEQYF.

This clonotype was counted between two and nine times. The rearrangement uses TRBV5-1 and TRBJ2-2; 8 nucleotides match TRBD2. CDR1 is SGHRS, CDR2 YFSETQ, per germline. CDR3 length: 15 residues. The V segment lost 3 bases and the J segment 5 bases; nucleotides outside the gene matches: 6. The CDR3 sequence is CASSSGGGWTGELFF. The CDR3 DNA sequence: TGCGCCAGCAGCTCCGGGGGGGGCTGGACCGGGGAGCTGTTTTTT.

The CDR3 region is CSAILLRDNEQFF. The DNA of the CDR3 is TGCAGTGCCATCCTGCTCAGGGACAATGAGCAGTTCTTC. The V gene is TRBV20-1, the J gene TRBJ2-1, with D perhaps matching TRBD1 (5 bases). This CDR3 spans 13 amino acids. Germline-derived CDR1 and CDR2 are DFQATT and SNEGSKA (reference sequence). Trimming removed 6 bases at V and 5 bases at J, with 14 bases between.

J is TRBJ1-2 and V is TRBV12-3 or TRBV12-4, with TRBD1 identical over 10 bases. The J segment lost 6 bases and the V segment lost 10 bases, leaving 11 bases of the junction unmatched. This CDR3 region has 14 residues. CDR3 bases: TGTGCCACCACTAGGACAGGGGGGTCGAATGGCTACACCTTC. It codes for CATTRTGGSNGYTF.

The CDR3 sequence is CASSPVGALNEQFF. The DNA for the CDR3 is TGCGCCAGCAGCCCCGTGGGGGCCCTGAATGAGCAGTTCTTC. The chain uses TRBV5-1 and TRBJ2-1; the D gene is possibly TRBD1 (6 bases). V shed 4 bases and J shed 7 bases, with 15 bases lying between them. The CDR3 runs to 14 residues. Germline values: CDR1 SGHRS, CDR2 YFSETQ.

CDR3 amino acids: CASSISGTANEQFF. For the CDR3, the DNA is TGTGCCAGCAGCATCTCCGGGACAGCAAATGAGCAGTTCTTC. This chain links TRBV7-7 with TRBJ2-1; 7 bases line up with TRBD1. Germline V gene data show CDR1 as SSHAT and CDR2 as FNYEAQ (reference sequence). The ends lost 5 bases at V and 7 bases at J; junction bases unmatched: 8. The CDR3 consists of 14 residues.

This clonotype was seen a few times. V and J are TRBV3-1 and TRBJ2-1, with D uncertain. This CDR3 spans 13 amino acids. Trimming stripped 0 bases from V and 6 bases from J, with 6 bases between. CDR1 and CDR2 (germline): LGHDT, YNNKEL (reference sequence). This CDR3 is CASSQDPGNEQFF. CDR3 DNA sequence: TGTGCCAGCAGCCAAGATCCCGGCAATGAGCAGTTCTTC.

The sample holds a few counts of this clonotype. The chain employs TRBV9 and TRBJ2-1, with 9 bases aligning to TRBD1. Germline trimming cut 3 bases from V and 7 bases from J; bases unmatched to any gene: 5. Germline loops: CDR1 SGDLS, CDR2 YYNGEE. The CDR3 runs 14 residues. The CDR3 sequence is CASSEGQGKNEQFF. The CDR3 bases are TGTGCCAGCAGCGAGGGACAGGGAAAGAATGAGCAGTTCTTC.

In its sample, this clonotype was seen a few times. The chain combines TRBV5-1 with TRBJ1-1; 8 nucleotides agree with TRBD1. V shed 5 bases, J shed 1 base, and the junction held 7 bases outside the gene matches. The germline V gene has CDR1 SGHRS and CDR2 YFSETQ. The CDR3 has 15 amino acids. The CDR3 here is CASSQPTGGNTEAFF. The CDR3 DNA reads as TGCGCCAGCAGTCAACCTACAGGGGGGAACACTGAAGCTTTCTTT.

This clonotype has ten or more counts. The chain combines TRBV13 with TRBJ2-3; possibly TRBD1 for D (5 bases). The length of the CDR3 is 14 residues. The V gene's germline CDR1 is PRHDT and CDR2 FYEKMQ (reference sequence). Between the trimmed V and J ends, which lost 4 bases and 3 bases, there was a span of 11 bases. CDR3 sequence: CASSSQGSTDTQYF. The DNA of the CDR3 is TGTGCCAGCAGCTCCCAGGGATCTACAGATACGCAGTATTTT.

This rearrangement joins TRBV2 to TRBJ2-3; D is ambiguous. The germline gives CDR1 SNHLY, CDR2 FYNNEI. The CDR3 consists of 15 residues. V gave up 5 bases and J gave up 3 bases, with 15 bases separating them. In nucleotides, the CDR3 is TGTGCCAGCAGTCTCTCCGTGGTAGCAACAGATACGCAGTATTTT. Protein: CASSLSVVATDTQYF.